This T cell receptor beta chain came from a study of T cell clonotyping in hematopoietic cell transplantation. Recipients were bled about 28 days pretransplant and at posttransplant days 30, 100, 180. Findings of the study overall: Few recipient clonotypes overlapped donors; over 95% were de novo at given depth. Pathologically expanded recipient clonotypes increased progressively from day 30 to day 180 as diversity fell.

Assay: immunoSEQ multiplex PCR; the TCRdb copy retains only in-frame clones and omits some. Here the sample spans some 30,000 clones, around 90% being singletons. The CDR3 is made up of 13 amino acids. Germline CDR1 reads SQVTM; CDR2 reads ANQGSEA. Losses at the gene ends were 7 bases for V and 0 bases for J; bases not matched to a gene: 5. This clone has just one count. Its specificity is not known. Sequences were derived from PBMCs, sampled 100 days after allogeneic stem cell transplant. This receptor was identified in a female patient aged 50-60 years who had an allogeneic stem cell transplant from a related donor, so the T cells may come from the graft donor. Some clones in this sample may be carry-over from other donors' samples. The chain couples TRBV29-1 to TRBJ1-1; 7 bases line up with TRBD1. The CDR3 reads CSAQTGLNTEAFF. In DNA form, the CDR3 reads TGCAGCGCTCAGACAGGGCTGAACACTGAAGCTTTCTTT. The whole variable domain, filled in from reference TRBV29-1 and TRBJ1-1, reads SAVISQKPSRDICQRGTSLTIQCQVDSQVTMMFWYRQQPGQSLTLIATANQGSEATYESGFVIDKFPISRPNLTFSTLTVSNMSPEDSSIYLCSAQTGLNTEAFFGQGTRLTVV.